Each of the 14 T cell receptor beta chains below was sequenced from the same sample in a study of early stage breast cancer tumors (dated by TCRdb to about 2017). The library came from the immunoSEQ multiplex PCR assay. Imported from immuneACCESS, the table was reduced by TCRdb to in-frame sequences with V and J called. These copies leave out some clones; in studies compared against another copy, an unresolved V gene accounts for under half, and the cause of the remainder is not known. The sample profile shows 30,000 to 35,000 clones; 70% to 75% of them were found once. The ten largest clonotypes hold 4% to 5% of the sample. Sequencing input: blood. The source of these receptors is a person in their 40s with breast cancer.

The chain is built from TRBV19 and TRBJ2-2; D may match TRBD1 or TRBD2 (5 bases each). The V end lost 6 bases, the J end lost 1 base, and 9 bases lay between the germline ends. Germline V CDR1 and CDR2: LNHDA, SQIVND (reference sequence). The CDR3 loop spans 14 amino acids. Here the CDR3 DNA reads TGTGCCAGTAGACCGAGGGGGAACACCGGGGAGCTGTTTTTT. Protein sequence: CASRPRGNTGELFF.

The rearrangement uses TRBV18 and TRBJ2-7, with a weak D call TRBD1 (6 bases). This CDR3 has 14 residues. V lost 2 bases and J lost 2, with 10 bases in between. Germline loops: CDR1 KGHSH, CDR2 LQKENI. DNA for the CDR3: TGTGCCAGCTCACCAAGGACAGCCCCCTACGAGCAGTACTTC. Protein sequence: CASSPRTAPYEQYF.

The gene calls are TRBV13 and TRBJ2-1; 9 nucleotides align to TRBD2. CDR1 is PRHDT, CDR2 FYEKMQ, per germline (reference sequence). V lost 8 bases, J lost 7 bases, and 9 bases stayed unmatched. The CDR3 has 14 amino acids. The CDR3 spells CASGESSGINEQFF. DNA of the CDR3: TGTGCCAGCGGAGAGTCTAGCGGGATTAATGAGCAGTTCTTC.

On this clone: The identical CDR3 is also encoded by other nucleotide sequences in the sample. The chain employs TRBV30 and TRBJ1-5, with a tentative D call TRBD1 (5 bases). V gave up 0 bases and J gave up 4 bases, with 7 bases separating them. The CDR3 consists of 13 residues. Germline loops: CDR1 GTSNPN, CDR2 SVGIG (reference sequence). The CDR3, as DNA: TGTGCCTGGAGTGTACAGGAGAATCAGCCCCAGCATTTT. Translation gives CAWSVQENQPQHF. Full variable domain (missing parts from reference TRBV30 and TRBJ1-5): SQTIHQWPATLVQPVGSPLSLECTVEGTSNPNLYWYRQAAGRGLQLLFYSVGIGQISSEVPQNLSASRPQDRQFILSSKKLLLSDSGFYLCAWSVQENQPQHFGDGTRLSIL.

This chain links TRBV6-5 with TRBJ2-1, with D possibly being TRBD2 (5 bases). The germline V gene has CDR1 MNHEY and CDR2 SVGAGI. Trimming cost V 7 bases and J 10 bases, with 11 bases left between them. The length of the CDR3 is 11 residues. In DNA, the CDR3 is TGTGCCAGCACTGAGTCGGGGGAGCAGTTCTTC. Translation: CASTESGEQFF.

This clone appeared a few times. The chain employs TRBV19 and TRBJ1-2; D uncertain. CDR1 is LNHDA, CDR2 SQIVND, per germline (reference sequence). The CDR3 is made up of 15 amino acids. V lost 7 bases to trimming and J lost 1 base, with 16 bases between them. The CDR3: CASKDEAAGNYGYTF. CDR3 in DNA: TGTGCCAGTAAAGATGAAGCAGCGGGTAACTATGGCTACACCTTC.

The rearrangement joins TRBV29-1 to TRBJ2-5; 11 nucleotides agree with TRBD1. Germline V gene data show CDR1 as SQVTM and CDR2 as ANQGSEA. The CDR3 has 13 amino acids. J gave up 4 bases and V 7 bases, and 5 bases lay outside the gene matches. The CDR3 DNA reads as TGCAGCGCGGCGGGACAGGGGGGAGAGACCCAGTACTTC. It is translated as CSAAGQGGETQYF.

This rearrangement joins TRBV11-2 to TRBJ1-2, with 8 bases that match TRBD1. Germline trimming cut 5 bases from V and 0 bases from J; bases unmatched to any gene: 5. The CDR3 consists of 15 residues. CDR1 is SGHAT and CDR2 is FQNNGV in the germline V gene. DNA for the CDR3: TGTGCCAGCAGCAAACGGACAGGGACTAACTATGGCTACACCTTC. It codes for CASSKRTGTNYGYTF.

This clone was observed a few times. J is TRBJ2-1 and V is TRBV19; TRBD2 aligns across 9 bases. Germline lookup yields CDR1 LNHDA and CDR2 SQIVND (reference sequence). The CDR3 spans 14 residues. V trimming: 4 bases; J trimming: 3 bases; junction bases outside the gene matches: 1. This chain's CDR3 is CASSSGRDYNEQFF. In nucleotides, the CDR3 is TGTGCCAGTAGTAGCGGGAGGGACTACAATGAGCAGTTCTTC.

V and J are TRBV2 and TRBJ2-5; D not certain. Trimming pared 4 bases from V and 3 bases from J, leaving 9 bases between. This CDR3 has 13 residues. Germline V gene sequence: CDR1 SNHLY, CDR2 FYNNEI. DNA for the CDR3: TGTGCCAGCAGTGTCGAAGGGAAAGAGACCCAGTACTTC. Protein product: CASSVEGKETQYF.

The chain joins TRBV10-3 to TRBJ2-7, with D maybe TRBD2 (6 bases). The length of the CDR3 is 14 residues. Germline CDR1 and CDR2: ENHRY and SYGVKD. The ends were cut back, 3 bases at V and 7 bases at J, with 16 bases in the middle. CDR3 amino acids: CAISERRDSREQYF. The CDR3 bases are TGTGCCATCAGTGAACGGCGGGACTCTAGGGAGCAGTACTTC.

This clone was observed once. One end of the junction does not line up with germline, which may come from a read error. V usage is TRBV18 and J usage is TRBJ2-1; the D gene could be TRBD1 or TRBD2 (5 bases each). Germline V lookup: CDR1 KGHSH, CDR2 LQKENI. The CDR3 length is 15 residues. The CDR3 region has the DNA TGTGCCAGCTCACCCGGGGCTAGATCCTTCAATGAGCAGTTCTTC. Translating it yields CASSPGARSFNEQFF.

This clone has more than one count but fewer than ten. The genes are TRBV6-5 and TRBJ2-7, with D unresolved. The germline V and J ends were trimmed by 0 bases and 4 bases, with 13 bases remaining between them. The CDR3 extends over 15 amino acids. Germline CDR1 and CDR2: MNHEY and SVGAGI. CDR3 loop: CASSYSLIPGYEQYF. The CDR3 coding sequence is TGTGCCAGCAGTTACTCGTTAATCCCCGGGTACGAGCAGTACTTC.

The chain combines TRBV27 with TRBJ2-1; a possible D gene is TRBD1 (6 bases). Germline-derived CDR1 and CDR2 are MNHEY and SMNVEV (reference sequence). The CDR3 is made up of 16 amino acids. V lost 0 bases and J lost 2, with 11 bases in between. The CDR3 reads CASSLSQGIAYNEQFF. For the CDR3, the DNA is TGTGCCAGCAGTTTATCTCAGGGGATCGCCTACAATGAGCAGTTCTTC.